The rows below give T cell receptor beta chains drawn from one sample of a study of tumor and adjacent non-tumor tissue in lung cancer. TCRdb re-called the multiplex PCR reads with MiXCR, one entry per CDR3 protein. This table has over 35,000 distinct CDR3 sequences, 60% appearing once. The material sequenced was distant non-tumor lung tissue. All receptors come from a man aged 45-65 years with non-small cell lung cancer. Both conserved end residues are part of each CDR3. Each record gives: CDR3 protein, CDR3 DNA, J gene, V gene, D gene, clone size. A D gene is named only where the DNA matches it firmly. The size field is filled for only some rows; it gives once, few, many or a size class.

CASSGGTGVGEQFF | TGTGCCAGCAGTGGAGGGACAGGAGTCGGTGAGCAGTTCTTC | TRBJ2-1 | TRBV2 | TRBD1 | .
CASSLDLLAGRHNEQFF | TGTGCCAGCAGCTTAGACCTCCTAGCGGGCCGTCACAATGAGCAGTTCTTC | TRBJ2-1 | TRBV11-2 | TRBD2 | many
CASGYSTEKQSYEQYF | TGTGCCAGTGGTTACTCGACGGAGAAACAATCCTACGAGCAGTACTTC | TRBJ2-7 | TRBV6-6 | . | .
CASSSTSGRDPYNEQFF | TGTGCCAGCAGCTCCACTAGCGGGAGGGATCCCTACAATGAGCAGTTCTTC | TRBJ2-1 | TRBV5-8 | TRBD2 | many
CASSSGTTGNGQFF | TGTGCCAGTAGCTCCGGGACTACTGGTAATGGGCAGTTCTTC | TRBJ2-1 | TRBV5-4 | TRBD2 | .
CASSLEGFRHYF | TGTGCCAGCAGCTTAGAGGGGTTCAGGCACTACTTC | TRBJ2-7 | TRBV11-2 | . | .
CTRSWTLTGIAYNEQFF | TGTACCAGGAGTTGGACCCTTACAGGGATCGCCTACAATGAGCAGTTCTTC | TRBJ2-1 | TRBV6-5 | . | .
CSRSAASVTQEQYF | TGTTCCAGAAGCGCTGCTAGCGTGACCCAGGAGCAGTACTTC | TRBJ2-7 | TRBV5-4 | . | .
CTSSQDRGFTYEQYF | TGTACCAGCAGTCAAGACAGGGGCTTCACCTACGAGCAGTACTTC | TRBJ2-7 | TRBV11-1 | TRBD1 | .
CASSGGQGTNEKLFF | TGTGCCAGCAGCGGAGGACAGGGGACTAATGAAAAACTGTTTTTT | TRBJ1-4 | TRBV5-5 | TRBD1 | many
CASGLQGAEEAFF | TGCGCCAGCGGCTTACAGGGGGCAGAGGAAGCTTTCTTT | TRBJ1-1 | TRBV5-4 | TRBD1 | once
CASSLWGSETQYF | TGTGCCAGCAGCTTATGGGGATCGGAGACCCAGTACTTC | TRBJ2-5 | TRBV11-2 | . | once
CASTTRDKGVYDQYF | TGTGCCAGCACGACGAGGGACAAGGGAGTATACGACCAGTACTTC | TRBJ2-7 | TRBV6-1 | . | .
CASSFQREGEAQYF | TGTGCTAGCAGCTTCCAGCGGGAGGGAGAGGCCCAGTACTTC | TRBJ2-5 | TRBV7-9 | TRBD2 | .
CASRYRSTDTQYF | TGTGCCAGCAGGTACAGGAGCACAGATACGCAGTATTTT | TRBJ2-3 | TRBV14 | . | many
CASNFSGSSYEQYF | TGCGCCAGCAACTTTAGCGGGTCCTCCTACGAGCAGTACTTC | TRBJ2-7 | TRBV5-1 | TRBD2 | .
CATRTVGNTEAFF | TGCGCCACCCGGACAGTGGGGAACACTGAAGCTTTCTTT | TRBJ1-1 | TRBV5-1 | . | .
CTSSSSGGTFLAGELFF | TGTACCAGCAGCTCGAGCGGGGGGACCTTCTTAGCCGGGGAGTTGTTTTTT | TRBJ2-2 | TRBV11-2 | TRBD2 | once
CASSQYWEGRIGYTF | TGCGCCAGCAGCCAATATTGGGAGGGTAGGATTGGCTATACCTTC | TRBJ1-2 | TRBV4-1 | . | .
CASSSDSGVHDQFF | TGTGCCAGCAGCTCGGACAGTGGAGTCCATGACCAGTTCTTC | TRBJ2-1 | TRBV11-2 | . | .
CTSSGTRGYNEQFF | TGTACCAGCAGTGGGACTAGAGGCTACAATGAGCAGTTCTTC | TRBJ2-1 | TRBV6-1 | TRBD2 | .
CASSSPSSCGETQYF | TGTGCCAGCAGTTCCCCATCTTCGTGTGGAGAGACCCAGTACTTC | TRBJ2-5 | TRBV28 | . | .
CATSDRDRGFYNEQFF | TGTGCCACCAGTGACCGGGACAGGGGGTTTTACAATGAGCAGTTCTTC | TRBJ2-1 | TRBV24-1 | TRBD1 | .
CASGTIGYEQYF | TGTGCCAGCGGCACCATAGGGTACGAGCAGTACTTC | TRBJ2-7 | TRBV11-1 | . | .
CASSYTTGDDSPPHF | TGTGCCAGCAGTTACACGACAGGGGATGATTCACCCCCCCACTTT | TRBJ1-6 | TRBV6-5 | TRBD1 | many
CGSSFRMSETQYF | TGTGGCAGCAGTTTCAGGATGTCGGAGACCCAGTACTTC | TRBJ2-5 | TRBV28 | . | .
CSVGEAQGYEHYF | TGCAGCGTTGGAGAGGCGCAGGGGTACGAGCACTACTTC | TRBJ2-7 | TRBV29-1 | . | once
CASSLFASTDTQYF | TGTGCCAGCAGCTTATTCGCTAGCACAGATACGCAGTATTTT | TRBJ2-3 | TRBV11-2 | . | many
CASSSAVRITGDLFF | TGTGCCAGCAGCTCAGCAGTCAGGATCACCGGGGATCTGTTTTTT | TRBJ2-2 | TRBV11-1 | . | .
CASSQGLRGRGEQFF | TGCGCCAGCAGCCAAGGGCTACGGGGTAGGGGTGAGCAGTTCTTC | TRBJ2-1 | TRBV4-1 | . | .
CASSLRLGADTQYF | TGTGCCAGCAGCCTCCGACTGGGAGCAGATACGCAGTATTTT | TRBJ2-3 | TRBV11-2 | . | few
CASSGAGQGVRYEQYF | TGTGCCAGCAGTGGAGCGGGACAGGGGGTGCGGTACGAGCAGTACTTC | TRBJ2-7 | TRBV6-1 | TRBD1 | .
CASEGQDTYGQYF | TGTGCCTCGGAAGGACAGGACACCTACGGGCAGTACTTC | TRBJ2-7 | TRBV10-3 | TRBD1 | many
CASSDGGSSQPQHF | TGTGCCAGCAGTGACGGGGGGAGCAGTCAGCCCCAGCATTTT | TRBJ1-5 | TRBV28 | . | .
CASSPFPWTIARGGELFF | TGTGCCAGCAGTCCATTTCCGTGGACTATCGCCCGGGGGGGGGAGCTGTTTTTT | TRBJ2-2 | TRBV7-8 | . | few
CANSSQGGGSYNEQFF | TGTGCCAACAGCTCCCAGGGAGGAGGCTCCTACAATGAGCAGTTCTTC | TRBJ2-1 | TRBV11-1 | . | .
CASSLGDSSNSALHF | TGTGCCAGCAGCTTGGGTGACAGTTCCAATTCAGCCCTCCACTTT | TRBJ1-6 | TRBV5-6 | . | .
CSVDRSTDTQYF | TGCAGCGTTGATAGGAGCACAGATACGCAGTATTTT | TRBJ2-3 | TRBV29-1 | . | many
CASSLSTVLSGANVLTF | TGCGCCAGCAGCTTGTCTACGGTCCTCTCTGGGGCCAACGTCCTGACTTTC | TRBJ2-6 | TRBV5-1 | . | many
CASVAGGYDNEQFF | TGTGCCTCGGTGGCGGGAGGGTACGACAATGAGCAGTTCTTC | TRBJ2-1 | TRBV30 | TRBD2 | few
CASSFVGQRFQPQHF | TGTGCCAGCAGCTTCGTGGGACAGAGGTTTCAGCCCCAGCATTTT | TRBJ1-5 | TRBV7-9 | TRBD1 | .
CTSSYWGGTVIEEFF | TGTACCAGCAGTTACTGGGGGGGGACGGTGATTGAGGAGTTCTTC | TRBJ2-1 | TRBV6-2/TRBV6-3 | TRBD2 | .
CASSLEGQSSEQYF | TGTGCCAGCAGCTTGGAGGGACAATCCTCCGAGCAATACTTC | TRBJ2-7 | TRBV11-1 | . | .
CASSLVAPNSIQYF | TGTGCCAGCAGTTTGGTAGCGCCTAATTCCATTCAGTACTTC | TRBJ2-4 | TRBV28 | . | many
CVSSLAPWTANEKLFF | TGCGTCAGCAGCTTGGCCCCCTGGACGGCTAATGAAAAACTGTTTTTT | TRBJ1-4 | TRBV5-1 | . | .
CAWSPKTGAANTEAFF | TGTGCCTGGAGTCCTAAGACAGGGGCGGCGAACACTGAAGCTTTCTTT | TRBJ1-1 | TRBV30 | TRBD1 | .
CSVEGLLYTQYF | TGCAGCGTTGAAGGACTCCTATATACGCAGTATTTT | TRBJ2-3 | TRBV29-1 | . | .
CAWGGGTRETQYF | TGTGCCTGGGGGGGCGGGACCAGGGAGACCCAGTACTTC | TRBJ2-5 | TRBV30 | . | .
CASSHSLDRASEGLSYEQYF | TGCGCCAGCAGCCATTCTTTGGACAGGGCCTCTGAGGGACTCTCCTACGAGCAGTACTTC | TRBJ2-7 | TRBV5-1 | TRBD1 | .
CASSATWGYADTQYF | TGCGCCAGCAGTGCGACGTGGGGCTACGCAGATACGCAGTATTTT | TRBJ2-3 | TRBV10-2 | . | .
CVSSQRTAFNAYEQNF | TGTGTCAGCAGCCAGAGGACTGCATTCAACGCCTACGAGCAGAACTTC | TRBJ2-7 | TRBV4-2 | . | once
CASRKGGTSGVSEQFF | TGTGCCAGCAGGAAGGGTGGGACTAGCGGGGTCAGTGAGCAGTTCTTC | TRBJ2-1 | TRBV2 | TRBD2 | .
CASREAASYEQYF | TGCGCCAGCAGGGAGGCGGCCTCCTACGAGCAGTACTTC | TRBJ2-7 | TRBV5-1 | . | .
CASSPSGDTIYF | TGTGCCAGCAGCCCCTCCGGGGACACCATATATTTT | TRBJ1-3 | TRBV11-2 | . | .
CASRALTGVSYNEQFF | TGTGCCAGCAGAGCCCTGACAGGGGTGTCCTACAATGAGCAGTTCTTC | TRBJ2-1 | TRBV12-3/TRBV12-4 | TRBD1 | many
CAWTKGGWTSGRVYNEQFF | TGTGCCTGGACCAAGGGGGGGTGGACTAGCGGGAGGGTTTACAATGAGCAGTTCTTC | TRBJ2-1 | TRBV30 | TRBD2 | .
CATKGQGSYNEQSF | TGTGCCACAAAGGGACAGGGGTCCTACAATGAGCAGTCCTTC | TRBJ2-1 | TRBV24-1 | TRBD1 | once
CANSEEVGAWDEQYF | TGTGCCAACAGTGAAGAGGTAGGTGCTTGGGACGAGCAGTACTTC | TRBJ2-7 | TRBV6-1 | . | few
CVSALGGSDRNSNVLTF | TGTGTTAGTGCCTTGGGGGGCTCGGATAGGAATTCCAACGTCCTGACTTTC | TRBJ2-6 | TRBV12-5 | . | .
CSAKPLQGNTGELFF | TGCAGTGCTAAACCCCTACAGGGAAATACCGGGGAGCTGTTTTTT | TRBJ2-2 | TRBV20-1 | . | few